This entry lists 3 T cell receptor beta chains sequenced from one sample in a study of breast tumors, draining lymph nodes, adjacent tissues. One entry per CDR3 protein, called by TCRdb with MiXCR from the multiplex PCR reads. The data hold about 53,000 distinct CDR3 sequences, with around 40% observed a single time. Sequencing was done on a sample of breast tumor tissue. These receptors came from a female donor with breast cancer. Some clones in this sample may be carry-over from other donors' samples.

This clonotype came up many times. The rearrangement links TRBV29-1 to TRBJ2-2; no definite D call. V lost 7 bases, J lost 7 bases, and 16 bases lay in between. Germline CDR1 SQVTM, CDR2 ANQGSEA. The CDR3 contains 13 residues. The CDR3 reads CSAPTRAGGELFF. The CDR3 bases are TGCAGCGCCCCTACACGGGCCGGCGGGGAGCTGTTTTTT.

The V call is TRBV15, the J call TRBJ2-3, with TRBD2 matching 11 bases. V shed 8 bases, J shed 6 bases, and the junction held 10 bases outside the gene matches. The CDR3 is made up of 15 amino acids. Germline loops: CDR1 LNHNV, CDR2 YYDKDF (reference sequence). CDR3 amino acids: CATGVVLAGGDTQYF. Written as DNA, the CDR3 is TGTGCCACCGGGGTGGTCCTAGCGGGAGGCGATACGCAGTATTTT.

The CDR3 region has the DNA TGTGCCATTAGGGGTACGAACACCGGGGAGCTGTTTTTT. It is translated as CAIRGTNTGELFF. The V gene is TRBV2, the J gene TRBJ2-2, with D perhaps TRBD1 (5 bases). Germline CDR1 SNHLY, CDR2 FYNNEI. V was trimmed by 10 bases and J by 0 bases, leaving 9 bases between them. The CDR3 spans 13 residues.